A selection of T cell receptor beta chains follows, all from one sample in a study of T cells expressing NK-cell markers. From its re-call of the 5' RACE reads, TCRdb lists each CDR3 protein once, without DNA. The specimen's table records 400,000 to 550,000 distinct CDR3 sequences. Source material: blood T cells: a sorted CD56 or NKG2C T cell subset, CD4+ or CD8+ T cells, or bulk PBMC T cells (not recorded which). Source of these receptors: a woman between 18 and 70 years old in good health. The CDR3 runs from the conserved cysteine through the conserved F or W.

cdr3_aa: CASSVTGDYGYTF
j_call: TRBJ1-2
v_call: TRBV6-1

cdr3_aa: CASTGDFNEKLFF
j_call: TRBJ1-4
v_call: TRBV12-3/TRBV12-4

cdr3_aa: CASSLGQGVGTGELFF
j_call: TRBJ2-2
v_call: TRBV12-3/TRBV12-4

cdr3_aa: CASSQDVAASGRSWTGELFF
j_call: TRBJ2-2
v_call: TRBV4-3

cdr3_aa: CASSLASTYNEQFF
j_call: TRBJ2-1
v_call: TRBV5-4

cdr3_aa: CASSSLGLTGTIYGYTF
j_call: TRBJ1-2
v_call: TRBV5-4

cdr3_aa: CATSDSRQSYEQYF
j_call: TRBJ2-7
v_call: TRBV24-1

cdr3_aa: CASSSGTGASPLHF
j_call: TRBJ1-6
v_call: TRBV7-2

cdr3_aa: CASGWYYNEQFF
j_call: TRBJ2-1
v_call: TRBV7-2

cdr3_aa: CASSYYGQVYEQYF
j_call: TRBJ2-7
v_call: TRBV6-5

cdr3_aa: CATSSGPANEQYF
j_call: TRBJ2-7
v_call: TRBV24-1

cdr3_aa: CSARTTSGRGETQYF
j_call: TRBJ2-5
v_call: TRBV20-1

cdr3_aa: CASSLGDRGGGYTF
j_call: TRBJ1-2
v_call: TRBV7-2

cdr3_aa: CASSPEWPSGESYEQFF
j_call: TRBJ2-1
v_call: TRBV7-2

cdr3_aa: CASSPPNLGTGDNEQFF
j_call: TRBJ2-1
v_call: TRBV18

cdr3_aa: CASSQVGATASYNEQFF
j_call: TRBJ2-1
v_call: TRBV4-2

cdr3_aa: CASRIGGSARETQYF
j_call: TRBJ2-5
v_call: TRBV12-3/TRBV12-4

cdr3_aa: CSVPNLGSRLTDTQYF
j_call: TRBJ2-3
v_call: TRBV20-1

cdr3_aa: CATSDPGEPLHF
j_call: TRBJ1-6
v_call: TRBV24-1

cdr3_aa: CASSPNAALAGDSYNEQFF
j_call: TRBJ2-1
v_call: TRBV4-3

cdr3_aa: CAIKRESTDTQYF
j_call: TRBJ2-3
v_call: TRBV28

cdr3_aa: CASSSTQGVYRANEKLFF
j_call: TRBJ1-4
v_call: TRBV5-1

cdr3_aa: CASSLGYEGATNEKLFF
j_call: TRBJ1-4
v_call: TRBV28

cdr3_aa: CASNGAGRNTGELFF
j_call: TRBJ2-2
v_call: TRBV2

cdr3_aa: CSARATGVKNTGELFF
j_call: TRBJ2-2
v_call: TRBV20-1

cdr3_aa: CSARAQAAETQYF
j_call: TRBJ2-5
v_call: TRBV20-1

cdr3_aa: CASSLAPSLLSTDTQYF
j_call: TRBJ2-3
v_call: TRBV5-1

cdr3_aa: CASSQEGGASNEQFF
j_call: TRBJ2-1
v_call: TRBV4-2

cdr3_aa: CASSQDGGTGHTFF
j_call: TRBJ2-1
v_call: TRBV4-3

cdr3_aa: CASIGGRAYNEQFF
j_call: TRBJ2-1
v_call: TRBV5-6

cdr3_aa: CASSPGRGYTF
j_call: TRBJ1-2
v_call: TRBV12-3/TRBV12-4

cdr3_aa: CSAVQGGMNQPQHF
j_call: TRBJ1-5
v_call: TRBV20-1

cdr3_aa: CASSQRAGGETQYF
j_call: TRBJ2-5
v_call: TRBV4-1

cdr3_aa: CAISVANEQFF
j_call: TRBJ2-1
v_call: TRBV10-3

cdr3_aa: CASDQGVSHDEQFF
j_call: TRBJ2-1
v_call: TRBV18

cdr3_aa: CASRLQAQETQYF
j_call: TRBJ2-5
v_call: TRBV28

cdr3_aa: CASSPQENYGYTF
j_call: TRBJ1-2
v_call: TRBV12-3/TRBV12-4

cdr3_aa: CASSVGRSAMNYGYTF
j_call: TRBJ1-2
v_call: TRBV9

cdr3_aa: CASSLIDRGYSPLHF
j_call: TRBJ1-6
v_call: TRBV5-6

cdr3_aa: CSARDGTGSNTEAFF
j_call: TRBJ1-1
v_call: TRBV20-1

cdr3_aa: CASSFTGSSSYNEQFF
j_call: TRBJ2-1
v_call: TRBV11-2

cdr3_aa: CASSLGGQGRNEKLFF
j_call: TRBJ1-4
v_call: TRBV5-6

cdr3_aa: CASSLVGALDTGELFF
j_call: TRBJ2-2
v_call: TRBV7-8

cdr3_aa: CASSLTAGGPYEQYF
j_call: TRBJ2-7
v_call: TRBV7-2

cdr3_aa: CASSQGVLQETQYF
j_call: TRBJ2-5
v_call: TRBV4-1

cdr3_aa: CSASMTNRVDQPQHF
j_call: TRBJ1-5
v_call: TRBV20-1

cdr3_aa: CASSVGQRRGERNNEQFF
j_call: TRBJ2-1
v_call: TRBV9